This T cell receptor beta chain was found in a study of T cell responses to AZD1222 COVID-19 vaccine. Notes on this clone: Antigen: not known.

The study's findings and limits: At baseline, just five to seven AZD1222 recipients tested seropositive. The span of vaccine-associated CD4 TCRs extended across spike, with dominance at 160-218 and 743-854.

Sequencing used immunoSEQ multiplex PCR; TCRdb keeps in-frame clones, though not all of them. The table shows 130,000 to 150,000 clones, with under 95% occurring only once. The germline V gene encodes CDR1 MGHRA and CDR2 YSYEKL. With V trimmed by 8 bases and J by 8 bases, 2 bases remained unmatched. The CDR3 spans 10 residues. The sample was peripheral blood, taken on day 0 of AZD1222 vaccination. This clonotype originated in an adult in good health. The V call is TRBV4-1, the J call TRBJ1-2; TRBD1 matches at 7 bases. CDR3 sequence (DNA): TGCGCCAGCCAGGGGGACGGCTACACCTTC. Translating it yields CASQGDGYTF.